These 2 T cell receptor beta chains were sequenced from one sample in a study of blood T cell repertoires in COVID-19. Method: immunoSEQ multiplex PCR; TCRdb's copy keeps in-frame clones and lacks some. The sample consists of 300,000 to 450,000 clones, about 87% of them appearing once. Sequences were obtained from PBMCs or T cells enriched from blood (not recorded which). The source is a man in his thirties or forties who had recovered from COVID-19.

V gene TRBV12-3 or TRBV12-4 combines with J gene TRBJ2-2; the D is unclear. CDR3 length: 12 residues. V lost 1 base and J 8 bases, leaving 5 bases between the germline ends. CDR3 protein: CASSLERGELFF. The CDR3 coding sequence is TGTGCCAGCAGTTTAGAGAGGGGGGAGCTGTTTTTT.

This rearrangement joins TRBV30 to TRBJ1-1, with D unresolved. Trimming cost V 0 bases and J 0 bases, with 20 bases left between them. This CDR3 region has 18 residues. CDR1 GTSNPN and CDR2 SVGIG come from the germline V gene (reference sequence). CDR3 coding DNA: TGTGCCTGGAGTGTACTTTTTCTTAGAGCCTCACTGAACACTGAAGCTTTCTTT. The encoded protein is CAWSVLFLRASLNTEAFF. The full variable domain, completed using reference TRBV30 and TRBJ1-1, is SQTIHQWPATLVQPVGSPLSLECTVEGTSNPNLYWYRQAAGRGLQLLFYSVGIGQISSEVPQNLSASRPQDRQFILSSKKLLLSDSGFYLCAWSVLFLRASLNTEAFFGQGTRLTVV.